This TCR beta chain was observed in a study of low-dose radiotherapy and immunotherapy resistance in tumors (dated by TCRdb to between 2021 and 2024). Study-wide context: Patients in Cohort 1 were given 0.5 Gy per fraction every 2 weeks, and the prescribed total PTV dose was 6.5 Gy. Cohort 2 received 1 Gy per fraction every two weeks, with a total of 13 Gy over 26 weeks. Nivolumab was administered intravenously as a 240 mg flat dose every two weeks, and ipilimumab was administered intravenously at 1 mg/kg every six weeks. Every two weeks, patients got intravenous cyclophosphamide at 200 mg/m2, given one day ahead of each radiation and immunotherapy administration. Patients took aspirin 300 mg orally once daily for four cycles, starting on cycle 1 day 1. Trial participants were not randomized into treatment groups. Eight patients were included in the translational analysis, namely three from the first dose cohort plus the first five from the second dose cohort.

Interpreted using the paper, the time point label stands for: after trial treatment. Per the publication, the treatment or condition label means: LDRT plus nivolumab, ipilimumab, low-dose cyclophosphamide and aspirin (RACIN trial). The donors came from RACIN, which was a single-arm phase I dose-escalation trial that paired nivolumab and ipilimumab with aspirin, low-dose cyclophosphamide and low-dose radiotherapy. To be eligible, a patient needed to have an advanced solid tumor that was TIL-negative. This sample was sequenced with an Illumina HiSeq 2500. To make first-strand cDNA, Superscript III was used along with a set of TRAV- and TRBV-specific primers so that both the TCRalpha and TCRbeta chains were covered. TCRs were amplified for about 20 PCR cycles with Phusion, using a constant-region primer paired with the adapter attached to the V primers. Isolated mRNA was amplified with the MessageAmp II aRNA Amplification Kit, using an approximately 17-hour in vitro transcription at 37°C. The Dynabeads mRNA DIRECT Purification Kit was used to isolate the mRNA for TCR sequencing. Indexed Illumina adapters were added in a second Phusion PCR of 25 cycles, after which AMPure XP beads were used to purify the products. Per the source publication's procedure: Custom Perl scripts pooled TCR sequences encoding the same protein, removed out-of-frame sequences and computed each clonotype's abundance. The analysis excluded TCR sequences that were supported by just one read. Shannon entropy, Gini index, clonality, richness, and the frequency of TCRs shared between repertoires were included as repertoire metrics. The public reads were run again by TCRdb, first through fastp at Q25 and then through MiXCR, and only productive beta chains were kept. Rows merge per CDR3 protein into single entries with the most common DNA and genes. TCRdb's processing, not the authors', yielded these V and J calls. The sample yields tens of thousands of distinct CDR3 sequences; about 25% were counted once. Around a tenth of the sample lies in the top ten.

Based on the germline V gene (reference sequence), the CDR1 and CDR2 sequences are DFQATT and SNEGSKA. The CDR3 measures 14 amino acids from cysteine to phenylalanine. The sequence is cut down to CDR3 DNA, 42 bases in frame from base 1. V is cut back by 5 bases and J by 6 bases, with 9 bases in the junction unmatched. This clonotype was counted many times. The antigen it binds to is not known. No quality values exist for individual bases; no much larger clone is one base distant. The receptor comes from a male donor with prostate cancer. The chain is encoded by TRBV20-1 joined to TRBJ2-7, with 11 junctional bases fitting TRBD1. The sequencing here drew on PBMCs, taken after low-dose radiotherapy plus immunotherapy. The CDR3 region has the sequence CSALFGTGGVEQYF. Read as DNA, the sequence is TGCAGTGCTTTGTTCGGGACAGGGGGGGTCGAGCAGTACTTC.